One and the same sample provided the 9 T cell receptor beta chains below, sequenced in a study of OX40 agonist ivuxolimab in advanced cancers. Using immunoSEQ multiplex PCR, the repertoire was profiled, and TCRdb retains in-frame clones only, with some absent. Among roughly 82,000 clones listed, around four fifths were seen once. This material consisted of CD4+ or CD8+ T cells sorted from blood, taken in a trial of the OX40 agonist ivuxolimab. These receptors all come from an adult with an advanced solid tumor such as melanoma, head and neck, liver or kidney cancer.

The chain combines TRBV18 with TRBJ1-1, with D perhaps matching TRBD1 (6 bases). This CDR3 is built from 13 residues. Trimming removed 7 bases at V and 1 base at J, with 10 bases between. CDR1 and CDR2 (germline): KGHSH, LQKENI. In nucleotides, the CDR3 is TGTGCCAGCTTACTGACAGGGAACACTGAAGCTTTCTTT. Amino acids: CASLLTGNTEAFF.

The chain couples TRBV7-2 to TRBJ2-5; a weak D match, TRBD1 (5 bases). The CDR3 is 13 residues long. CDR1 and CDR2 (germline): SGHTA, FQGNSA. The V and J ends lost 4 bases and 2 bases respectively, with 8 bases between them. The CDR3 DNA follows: TGTGCCAGCAGCTCGGACATTCAAGAGACCCAGTACTTC. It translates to CASSSDIQETQYF.

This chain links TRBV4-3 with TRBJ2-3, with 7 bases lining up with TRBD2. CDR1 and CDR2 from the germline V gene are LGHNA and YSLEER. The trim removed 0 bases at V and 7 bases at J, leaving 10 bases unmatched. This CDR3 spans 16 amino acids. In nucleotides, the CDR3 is TGCGCCAGCAGCCAAGAGTCGGCTAGCGGAGGTAATACGCAGTATTTT. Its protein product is CASSQESASGGNTQYF.

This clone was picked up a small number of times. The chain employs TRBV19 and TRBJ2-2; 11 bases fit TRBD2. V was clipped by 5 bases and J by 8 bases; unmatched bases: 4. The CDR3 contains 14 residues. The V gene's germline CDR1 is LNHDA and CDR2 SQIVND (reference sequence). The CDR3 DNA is TGTGCCAGTAGTCCCAGGACTAGCGGGGGGGAGCTGTTTTTT. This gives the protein CASSPRTSGGELFF. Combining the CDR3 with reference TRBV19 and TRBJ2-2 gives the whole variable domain DGGITQSPKYLFRKEGQNVTLSCEQNLNHDAMYWYRQDPGQGLRLIYYSQIVNDFQKGDIAEGYSVSREKKESFPLTVTSAQKNPTAFYLCASSPRTSGGELFFGEGSRLTVL.

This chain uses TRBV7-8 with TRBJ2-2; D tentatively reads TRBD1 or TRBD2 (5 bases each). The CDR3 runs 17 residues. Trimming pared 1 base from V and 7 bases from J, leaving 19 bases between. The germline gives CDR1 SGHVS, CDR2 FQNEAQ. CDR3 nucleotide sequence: TGTGCCAGCAGCTTAGGTACCGGGACCACCCCCCACGGGGAGCTGTTTTTT. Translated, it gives CASSLGTGTTPHGELFF.

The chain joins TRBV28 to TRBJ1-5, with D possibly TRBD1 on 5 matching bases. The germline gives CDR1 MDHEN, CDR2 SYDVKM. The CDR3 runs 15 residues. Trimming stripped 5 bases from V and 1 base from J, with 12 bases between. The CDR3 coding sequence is TGTGCCAGCAGTAAATACCGGACAAGCAATCAGCCCCAGCATTTT. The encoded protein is CASSKYRTSNQPQHF.

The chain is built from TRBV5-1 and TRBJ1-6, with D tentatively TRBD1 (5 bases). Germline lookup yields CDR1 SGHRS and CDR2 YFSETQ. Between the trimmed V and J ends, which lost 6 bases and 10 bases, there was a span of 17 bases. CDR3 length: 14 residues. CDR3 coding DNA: TGCGCCAGCATGGAGTTGGCAGGGCAATCACCCCTCCACTTT. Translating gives CASMELAGQSPLHF.

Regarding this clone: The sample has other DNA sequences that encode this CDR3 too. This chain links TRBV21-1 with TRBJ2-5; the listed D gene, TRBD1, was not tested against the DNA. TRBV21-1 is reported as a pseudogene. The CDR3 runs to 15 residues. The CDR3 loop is CASSRPTGSKETQYF. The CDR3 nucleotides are TGTGCCAGCAGCAGACCGACAGGGAGTAAAGAGACCCAGTACTTC.

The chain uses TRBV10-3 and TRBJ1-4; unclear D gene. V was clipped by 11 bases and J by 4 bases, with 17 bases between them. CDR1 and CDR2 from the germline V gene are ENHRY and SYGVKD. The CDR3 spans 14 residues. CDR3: CAAGTGRNNEKLFF. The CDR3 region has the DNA TGTGCCGCCGGAACCGGACGGAATAATGAAAAACTGTTTTTT.